This T cell receptor (beta chain) was captured in a study of control samples from healthy donors and cancer patients. This table comes from immunoSEQ multiplex PCR, and its TCRdb copy is limited to in-frame clones, with some not included. The sample yields 350,000 to 450,000 clones, approximately 90% seen once. The germline V and J ends were trimmed by 4 bases and 3 bases, with 13 bases remaining between them. In germline, CDR1 is KGHSH, CDR2 LQKENI. The CDR3 contains 14 residues. The receptor comes from a man aged 35 to 55 with head and neck cancer. Sequences were obtained from PBMCs. This chain uses TRBV18 with TRBJ2-7, with D possibly being TRBD1 (6 bases). CDR3 in amino acids: CASSHRDINYEQYF. CDR3 bases: TGTGCCAGCTCACACCGGGACATCAACTACGAGCAGTACTTC.